This T cell receptor (beta chain) derives from a study of Graves' ophthalmopathy and Graves' hyperthyroidism. The study's findings and limits: This model predicted ophthalmopathy progression (sensitivity 70% to 71%, specificity about 72%).

This clonotype was counted ten times or more. What it binds is not known. Ages of hyperthyroidism patients ran from 18 to 65, and their diagnoses were new, under 2 months' duration. Pregnant or lactating patients and those with other autoimmune diseases or uncontrolled infections were excluded. CDR1 is ENHRY and CDR2 is SYGVKD in the germline V gene. Trimming pared 2 bases from V and 3 bases from J, leaving 11 bases between. The CDR3 is 16 residues long. The study amplified TCR beta CDR3 regions using RNA transcripts. After a first-round RT-PCR with HTBI primers, a second-round multiplex PCR was run. TCRdb re-called the multiplex PCR reads through MiXCR, storing one row per CDR3 protein. The sample contains 400,000 to 450,000 distinct CDR3 sequences, around 21% of which appear only once.

The V and J genes are TRBV10-3 and TRBJ1-6, with D possibly being TRBD1 (6 bases). The material sequenced was peripheral blood. The receptor comes from a woman under 30 with stable Graves' hyperthyroidism. The CDR3 region has the DNA TGTGCCATCAGTGAGAACAGGGATGTCTATAATTCACCCCTCCACTTT. Its protein is CAISENRDVYNSPLHF.